Shown below are 25 T cell receptor beta chains from a single sample sequenced in a study of PD-L1 blockade in urothelial cancer. The assay was immunoSEQ multiplex PCR, and TCRdb's table has in-frame clones only and misses some. The sample has 85,000 to 95,000 clones, 90% seen once. Specified time point: pretreatment peripheral blood. The sequenced sample was PBMCs, obtained around atezolizumab (anti-PD-L1) treatment. The receptors were sampled from a man in his sixties with urothelial cancer.

V is TRBV5-1 and J is TRBJ2-5, with 8 nucleotides matching TRBD1. V was pared by 6 bases and J by 1 base, with 2 bases of the junction left unmatched. The CDR3 contains 13 residues. Germline V gene sequence: CDR1 SGHRS, CDR2 YFSETQ. The CDR3, as DNA: TGCGCCAGCACACAGGGGGGCCAAGAGACCCAGTACTTC. Residues: CASTQGGQETQYF.

J is TRBJ2-5 and V is TRBV4-1; 9 bases line up with TRBD2. The trim removed 1 base at V and 4 bases at J, leaving 7 bases unmatched. Germline values: CDR1 MGHRA, CDR2 YSYEKL. This CDR3 is built from 16 residues. The CDR3 loop is CASSQAPGLALETQYF. CDR3 sequence (DNA): TGCGCCAGCAGCCAAGCTCCGGGACTAGCCCTAGAGACCCAGTACTTC.

The chain couples TRBV10-3 to TRBJ2-7; 12 nucleotides align to TRBD1. Germline V gene lookup returns CDR1 ENHRY and CDR2 SYGVKD. J lost 4 bases, V lost 4 bases, and 2 bases had no gene match. This CDR3 has 14 amino acids. DNA of the CDR3: TGTGCCATCAGTGCGGGACAGGGGGCTTACGAGCAGTACTTC. It yields the protein CAISAGQGAYEQYF.

This chain joins TRBV4-2 and TRBJ1-4; no reliable D call. CDR3 length: 14 residues. V was shortened by 7 bases and J by 7 bases, with 16 bases between the two germline ends. From germline, CDR1 is LGHNA and CDR2 YNFKEQ. Here the CDR3 DNA reads TGTGCCAGCACCGCATTCGAACGGTCTGAAAAACTGTTTTTT. Its protein product is CASTAFERSEKLFF.

The DNA of the CDR3 is TGTGCCACCAGCAGACGTAAACCGGGACTACCGAACACCGGGGAGCTGTTTTTT. The encoded protein is CATSRRKPGLPNTGELFF. The chain employs TRBV15 and TRBJ2-2; 7 nucleotides agree with TRBD2. V gave up 2 bases and J gave up 0 bases; unmatched junction bases: 9. Per the germline V gene, CDR1 is LNHNV and CDR2 is YYDKDF (reference sequence). The CDR3 is made up of 18 amino acids.

DNA for the CDR3: TGTGCCAGCAGCATCTACCCGGGAGGTTCCTACGAGCAGTACTTC. This sequence encodes CASSIYPGGSYEQYF. The J gene is TRBJ2-7, the V gene TRBV7-2; 7 bases align to TRBD2. The trim removed 5 bases at V and 1 base at J, leaving 8 bases unmatched. Germline CDR1 is SGHTA and CDR2 is FQGNSA. This CDR3 has 15 residues.

V usage is TRBV5-5 and J usage is TRBJ1-5; a weak D match, TRBD1 (5 bases). Trimming cost V 4 bases and J 3 bases, with 8 bases left between them. The CDR3 totals 13 residues. Per the germline V gene, CDR1 is SGHKS and CDR2 is YYEKEE (reference sequence). CDR3 amino acids: CASSRQTNQPQHF. The CDR3 DNA is TGTGCCAGCAGCCGACAGACCAATCAGCCCCAGCATTTT. Complete variable domain (other parts from reference TRBV5-5 and TRBJ1-5): DAGVTQSPTHLIKTRGQQVTLRCSPISGHKSVSWYQQVLGQGPQFIFQYYEKEERGRGNFPDRFSARQFPNYSSELNVNALLLGDSALYLCASSRQTNQPQHFGDGTRLSIL.

The V and J genes are TRBV19 and TRBJ2-2, with no clear D. V dropped 6 bases and J dropped 5 bases, with 13 bases sitting between them. The CDR3 has 14 amino acids. In germline, CDR1 is LNHDA, CDR2 SQIVND (reference sequence). CDR3 sequence reads: CASSLRPRTGELFF. The CDR3, as DNA: TGTGCCAGTAGCCTCCGGCCGAGGACCGGGGAGCTGTTTTTT.

The chain's CDR3 is CASVDWTGDRPRTEAFF. CDR3 DNA: TGCGCCAGCGTAGATTGGACAGGGGATAGGCCACGCACTGAAGCTTTCTTT. V gene TRBV10-1 combines with J gene TRBJ1-1; 9 nucleotides match TRBD1. Germline trimming cut 8 bases from V and 4 bases from J; bases unmatched to any gene: 17. From germline, CDR1 is WNHNN and CDR2 SYGVQD (reference sequence). CDR3 length equals 17 residues.

V gene TRBV2 combines with J gene TRBJ1-2; the match to TRBD1 covers 9 bases. The germline CDR1 and CDR2 sequences are SNHLY and FYNNEI. V gave up 5 bases and J gave up 4 bases; unmatched junction bases: 11. The CDR3 covers 16 residues. The CDR3 bases are TGTGCCAGCAGTCAACTGACCGGGACAGGGAGCTATGGCTACACCTTC. It yields the protein CASSQLTGTGSYGYTF.

This chain connects TRBV16 to TRBJ1-1, with D possibly being TRBD1 (6 bases). The CDR3 is 11 amino acids. V was shortened by 6 bases and J by 7 bases, with 9 bases between the two germline ends. CDR1 and CDR2 (germline): KGHSY, FQNENV. Here the CDR3 DNA reads TGTGCCAGCAGTGAACAGGGTGAAGCTTTCTTT. Translation: CASSEQGEAFF.

The chain joins TRBV7-2 to TRBJ2-2; 9 positions match TRBD2. After removal of 2 bases from V and 0 bases from J, the junction contained 4 bases not matched to a gene. The germline CDR1 and CDR2 sequences are SGHTA and FQGNSA. This CDR3 comprises 17 residues. For the CDR3, the DNA is TGTGCCAGCAGCTTATGGGGACTAGCCGCGAACACCGGGGAGCTGTTTTTT. This translates into CASSLWGLAANTGELFF.

The rearrangement uses TRBV19 and TRBJ2-1; D not resolved. CDR1 and CDR2 (germline): LNHDA, SQIVND (reference sequence). The CDR3 runs to 14 residues. V lost 7 bases and J 4 bases, leaving 14 bases between the germline ends. The CDR3 sequence: CASTANPLYNEQFF. The CDR3 bases are TGTGCCAGTACCGCAAACCCACTTTACAATGAGCAGTTCTTC.

The rearrangement links TRBV5-1 to TRBJ2-2; D is ambiguous. The length of the CDR3 is 16 residues. The V gene's germline CDR1 is SGHRS and CDR2 YFSETQ. V was cut by 1 base and J by 2 bases, with 12 bases left in between. Written as DNA, the CDR3 is TGCGCCAGCAGCTTGATCCCGAACTCCAACACCGGGGAGCTGTTTTTT. It is translated as CASSLIPNSNTGELFF. The whole variable domain, remainder taken from reference TRBV5-1 and TRBJ2-2, is KAGVTQTPRYLIKTRGQQVTLSCSPISGHRSVSWYQQTPGQGLQFLFEYFSETQRNKGNFPGRFSGRQFSNSRSEMNVSTLELGDSALYLCASSLIPNSNTGELFFGEGSRLTVL.

This clone was detected only a few times. The V gene is TRBV5-4, the J gene TRBJ1-2, with a tentative D call TRBD1 (6 bases). Germline CDR1 is SGHNT and CDR2 is YYREEE (reference sequence). The CDR3 contains 15 residues. The germline V and J ends were trimmed by 4 bases and 3 bases, with 16 bases remaining between them. The CDR3 coding sequence is TGTGCCAGCAGCGCCAACTTACAGGGTTACTATGGCTACACCTTC. Amino acids: CASSANLQGYYGYTF.

In this sample, this clone turned up once. V and J are TRBV7-2 and TRBJ2-2; 8 bases are shared with TRBD1. Per germline, CDR1 SGHTA and CDR2 FQGNSA. The CDR3 runs 16 residues. Trimming cost V 5 bases and J 4 bases; bases outside gene matches: 9. The CDR3 bases are TGTGCCAGCAGCCGAATCCATACAGGGGGCACCGGGGAGCTGTTTTTT. Its translation is CASSRIHTGGTGELFF.

The V call is TRBV5-8, the J call TRBJ2-2; 8 positions agree with TRBD2. The CDR3 consists of 17 residues. V was clipped by 3 bases and J by 4 bases; unmatched bases: 11. Looked up from germline, CDR1 is SGHTS and CDR2 is YDEGEE. CDR3 DNA sequence: TGTGCCAGCAGCTCCCATAGCGGGGCCTCCGCCACCGGGGAGCTGTTTTTT. It yields the protein CASSSHSGASATGELFF. The full variable domain, in which reference TRBV5-8 and TRBJ2-2 provide the parts outside the CDR3, is EAGVTQSPTHLIKTRGQQATLRCSPISGHTSVYWYQQALGLGLQFLLWYDEGEERNRGNFPPRFSGRQFPNYSSELNVNALELEDSALYLCASSSHSGASATGELFFGEGSRLTVL.

This sequence joins TRBV2 and TRBJ2-3, with no clear D. V was shortened by 5 bases and J by 1 base, with 10 bases between the two germline ends. The CDR3 covers 14 residues. Germline loops: CDR1 SNHLY, CDR2 FYNNEI. The CDR3 nucleotides are TGTGCCAGCAGTCTGGGCTCGCGCACAGATACGCAGTATTTT. It translates to CASSLGSRTDTQYF.

The chain employs TRBV7-8 and TRBJ2-5, with D possibly being TRBD2 (6 bases). The germline CDR1 and CDR2 sequences are SGHVS and FQNEAQ. The V end was cut by 5 bases, the J end by 5 bases, with 15 bases between. CDR3 length equals 14 residues. Here the CDR3 DNA reads TGTGCCAGCAGCCGAGGCGGGATGGGGGAGACCCAGTACTTC. This gives the protein CASSRGGMGETQYF.

Turning to this clone: The sample carries other DNA sequences with the same CDR3. J is TRBJ2-7 and V is TRBV6-5; TRBD2 aligns across 8 bases. The CDR3 is made up of 14 amino acids. Unmatched junction bases numbered 7, after V lost 9 bases and J lost 0 bases. Per germline, CDR1 MNHEY and CDR2 SVGAGI. The CDR3 DNA is TGTGCCAGTAGTCTAGCGGGTAGCTCCTACGAGCAGTACTTC. Translating it yields CASSLAGSSYEQYF.

V gene TRBV7-6 combines with J gene TRBJ2-5, with TRBD1 matching over 9 bases. Germline CDR1 and CDR2: SGHVS and FNYEAQ. V was clipped by 2 bases and J by 5 bases; unmatched bases: 12. This CDR3 spans 17 amino acids. CDR3 bases: TGTGCCAGCAGCTTACCTCGGACAGGGGAAGTTTTGGAGACCCAGTACTTC. Translation gives CASSLPRTGEVLETQYF.

This CDR3 reads CASRISAGGPYEQYF. The DNA of the CDR3 is TGTGCCAGCAGGATATCGGCGGGGGGGCCTTACGAGCAGTACTTC. V is TRBV7-3 and J is TRBJ2-7; 9 bases agree with TRBD2. Germline CDR1 and CDR2: SGHTA and FQGTGA. The CDR3 spans 15 residues. Germline trimming cut 6 bases from V and 4 bases from J; bases unmatched to any gene: 10.

The V and J genes are TRBV10-1 and TRBJ2-1, with 9 bases identical to TRBD2. V shed 5 bases and J 4 bases; nucleotides not matched to a gene: 9. Germline assignment: CDR1 WNHNN and CDR2 SYGVQD (reference sequence). The CDR3 totals 16 residues. CDR3 region: CASSPASGADYNEQFF. Written as DNA, the CDR3 is TGCGCCAGCAGTCCCGCTAGCGGGGCCGATTACAATGAGCAGTTCTTC.

The rearrangement links TRBV5-8 to TRBJ2-2, with 7 bases matching TRBD2. This CDR3 has 16 residues. Germline V gene lookup returns CDR1 SGHTS and CDR2 YDEGEE. J lost 2 bases, V lost 2 bases, and 6 bases had no gene match. CDR3 nucleotide sequence: TGTGCCAGCAGCTTTGCTAGCGGCCACAACACCGGGGAGCTGTTTTTT. It codes for CASSFASGHNTGELFF.

This clone was detected once. The V and J genes are TRBV18 and TRBJ1-3; 7 bases fit TRBD1. Trimming cost V 0 bases and J 0 bases; bases outside gene matches: 5. This CDR3 is 17 amino acids long. CDR1 is KGHSH and CDR2 is LQKENI in the germline V gene. The CDR3 loop reads CASSPPNPGGSGNTIYF. CDR3 sequence (DNA): TGTGCCAGCTCACCACCGAATCCAGGGGGCTCTGGAAACACCATATATTTT. Full variable domain (remainder filled in from reference TRBV18 and TRBJ1-3): NAGVMQNPRHLVRRRGQEARLRCSPMKGHSHVYWYRQLPEEGLKFMVYLQKENIIDESGMPKERFSAEFPKEGPSILRIQQVVRGDSAAYFCASSPPNPGGSGNTIYFGEGSWLTVV.